This TCR beta chain derives from a study of T-cell reconstitution after alpha-beta-depleted transplantation in children. As it was prepared, the TCRbeta library received unique molecular identifiers. TCRdb used MiXCR to reprocess the PCR reads, holding one entry per CDR3 protein. Of 300,000 to 400,000 distinct CDR3 sequences listed, 10% to 15% were seen once; the top ten hold about 3.9%. This CDR3 has 14 residues. Trimming stripped 5 bases from V and 7 bases from J, with 14 bases between. Germline assignment: CDR1 MDHEN and CDR2 SYDVKM. The TCR comes from a human donor who donated a stem cell graft to a child with Fanconi anemia. Specimen: PBMCs, collected from the stem cell graft. This rearrangement joins TRBV28 to TRBJ1-4; unclear D gene. CDR3 in DNA: TGTGCCAGCAGTCCTCATATTTCGGCTGAAAAACTGTTTTTT. This sequence encodes CASSPHISAEKLFF.